This TCR beta chain is from a study of T cells in Graves' hyperthyroidism and ophthalmopathy. At least ten counts were recorded for this clonotype. From RNA transcripts, TCR beta CDR3 regions were amplified. With the HTBI primer set, the TCR CDR3 went through a first round of RT-PCR. Using its own MiXCR run on the multiplex PCR reads, TCRdb lists one record per CDR3 protein. The repertoire consists of around 620,000 distinct CDR3 sequences, with 16% occurring once and the leading ten covering less than 4.5%. The CDR3 is made up of 16 amino acids. V lost 5 bases and J lost 4, with 18 bases in between. Germline values: CDR1 MNHEY, CDR2 SVGEGT.

Sequenced material: blood. This chain uses TRBV6-2 or TRBV6-3 with TRBJ2-1; D remains ambiguous. The sequence was obtained from a woman under 40 with Graves' hyperthyroidism. This chain's CDR3 is CASSSSLVPKYNEQFF. In nucleotides, the CDR3 is TGTGCCAGCAGTAGCTCACTTGTACCTAAATACAATGAGCAGTTCTTC.